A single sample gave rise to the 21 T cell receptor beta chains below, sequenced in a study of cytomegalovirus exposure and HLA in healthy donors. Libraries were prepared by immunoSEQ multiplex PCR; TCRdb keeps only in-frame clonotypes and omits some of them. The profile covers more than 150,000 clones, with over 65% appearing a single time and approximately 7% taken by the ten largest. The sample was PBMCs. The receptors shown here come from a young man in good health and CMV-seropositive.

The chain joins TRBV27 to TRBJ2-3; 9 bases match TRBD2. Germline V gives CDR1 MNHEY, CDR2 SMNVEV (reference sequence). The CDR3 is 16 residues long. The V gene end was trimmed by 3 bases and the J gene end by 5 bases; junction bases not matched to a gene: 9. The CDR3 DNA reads TGTGCCAGCAGTTTTTGGCGGGAGGGAGGAGGAGATACGCAGTATTTT. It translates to CASSFWREGGGDTQYF.

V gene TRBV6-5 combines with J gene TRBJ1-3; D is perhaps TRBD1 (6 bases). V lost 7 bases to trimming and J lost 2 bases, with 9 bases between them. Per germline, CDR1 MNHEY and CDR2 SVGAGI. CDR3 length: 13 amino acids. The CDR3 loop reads CASTWGPGNTIYF. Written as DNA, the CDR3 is TGTGCCAGCACTTGGGGGCCTGGAAACACCATATATTTT.

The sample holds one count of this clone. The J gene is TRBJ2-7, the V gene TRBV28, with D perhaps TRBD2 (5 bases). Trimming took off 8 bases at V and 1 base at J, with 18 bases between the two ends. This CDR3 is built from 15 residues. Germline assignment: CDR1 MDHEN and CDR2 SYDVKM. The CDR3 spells CASAKPGGSSYEQYF. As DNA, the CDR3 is TGTGCCAGCGCCAAACCAGGAGGTTCTTCCTACGAGCAGTACTTC.

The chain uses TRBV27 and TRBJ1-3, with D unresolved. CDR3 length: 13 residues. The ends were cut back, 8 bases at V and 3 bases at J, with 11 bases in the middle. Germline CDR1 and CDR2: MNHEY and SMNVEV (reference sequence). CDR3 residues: CASAALSGNTIYF. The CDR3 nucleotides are TGTGCCAGCGCCGCGTTAAGTGGAAACACCATATATTTT.

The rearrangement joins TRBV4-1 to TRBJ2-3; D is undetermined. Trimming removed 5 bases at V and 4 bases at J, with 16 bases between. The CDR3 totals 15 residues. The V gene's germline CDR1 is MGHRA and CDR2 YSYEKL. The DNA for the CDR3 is TGCGCCAGCAGCGCCCTAGGTCTGAGCTCAGATACGCAGTATTTT. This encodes CASSALGLSSDTQYF.

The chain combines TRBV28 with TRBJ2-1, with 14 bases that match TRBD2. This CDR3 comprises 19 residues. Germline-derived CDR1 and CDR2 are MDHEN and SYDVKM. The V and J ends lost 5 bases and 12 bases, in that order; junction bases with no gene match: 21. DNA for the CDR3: TGTGCCAGCAGTCCCCTGGGACTAGCGGGAGAAGAGGGGTTTAAGGGGCAGTTCTTC. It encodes CASSPLGLAGEEGFKGQFF. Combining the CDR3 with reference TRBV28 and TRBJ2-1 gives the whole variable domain DVKVTQSSRYLVKRTGEKVFLECVQDMDHENMFWYRQDPGLGLRLIYFSYDVKMKEKGDIPEGYSVSREKKERFSLILESASTNQTSMYLCASSPLGLAGEEGFKGQFFGPGTRLTVL.

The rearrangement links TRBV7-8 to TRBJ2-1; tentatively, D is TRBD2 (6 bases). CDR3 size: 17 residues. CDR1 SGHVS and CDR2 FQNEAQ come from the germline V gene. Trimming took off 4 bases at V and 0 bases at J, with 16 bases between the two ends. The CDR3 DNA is TGTGCCAGCAGCTCATACCGGGTGGGACTCTCCTACAATGAGCAGTTCTTC. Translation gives CASSSYRVGLSYNEQFF.

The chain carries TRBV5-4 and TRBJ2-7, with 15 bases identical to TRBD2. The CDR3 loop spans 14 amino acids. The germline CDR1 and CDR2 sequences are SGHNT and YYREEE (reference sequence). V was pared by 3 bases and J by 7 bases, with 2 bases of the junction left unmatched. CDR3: CASSSGTSGGEQYF. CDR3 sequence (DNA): TGTGCCAGCAGCTCCGGGACTAGCGGGGGGGAGCAGTACTTC.

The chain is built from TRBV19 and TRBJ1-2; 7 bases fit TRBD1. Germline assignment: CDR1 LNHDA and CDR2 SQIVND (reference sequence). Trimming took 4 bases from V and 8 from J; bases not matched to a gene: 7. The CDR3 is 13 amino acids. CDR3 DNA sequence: TGTGCCAGTAGTACTTTGACAGGGTGGGGCTACACCTTC. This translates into CASSTLTGWGYTF.

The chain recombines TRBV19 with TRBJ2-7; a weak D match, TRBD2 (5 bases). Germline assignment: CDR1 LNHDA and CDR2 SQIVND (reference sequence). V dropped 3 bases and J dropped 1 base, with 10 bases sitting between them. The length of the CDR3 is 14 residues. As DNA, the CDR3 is TGTGCCAGTAGTATTGGTGGAGGTTCCTACGAGCAGTACTTC. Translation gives CASSIGGGSYEQYF.

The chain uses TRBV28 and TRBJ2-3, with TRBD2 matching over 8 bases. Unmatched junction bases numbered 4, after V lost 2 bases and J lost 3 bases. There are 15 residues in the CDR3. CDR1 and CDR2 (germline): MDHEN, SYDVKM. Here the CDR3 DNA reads TGTGCCAGCAGTTTAGGTACTAGCGGAACAGATACGCAGTATTTT. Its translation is CASSLGTSGTDTQYF.

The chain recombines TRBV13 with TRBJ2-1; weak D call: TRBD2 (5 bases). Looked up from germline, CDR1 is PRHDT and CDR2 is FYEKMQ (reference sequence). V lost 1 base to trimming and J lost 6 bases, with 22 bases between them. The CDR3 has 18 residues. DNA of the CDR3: TGTGCCAGCAGCTTAGAGTCTGGGAAGACTAATGGTTTCAATGAGCAGTTCTTC. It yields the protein CASSLESGKTNGFNEQFF.

The CDR3 DNA reads TGCGCCAGCAGCCGGGCAGGGGATGGAGGAAACACCATATATTTT. This encodes CASSRAGDGGNTIYF. J is TRBJ1-3 and V is TRBV5-1, with D perhaps TRBD1 (6 bases). Trimming pared 4 bases from V and 4 bases from J, leaving 15 bases between. CDR1 and CDR2 from the germline V gene are SGHRS and YFSETQ. The length of the CDR3 is 15 residues.

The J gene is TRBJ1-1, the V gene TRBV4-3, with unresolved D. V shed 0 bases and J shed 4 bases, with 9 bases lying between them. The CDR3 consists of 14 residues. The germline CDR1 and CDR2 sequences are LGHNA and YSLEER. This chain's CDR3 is CASSQDEFGTEAFF. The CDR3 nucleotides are TGCGCCAGCAGCCAAGATGAATTCGGCACTGAAGCTTTCTTT.

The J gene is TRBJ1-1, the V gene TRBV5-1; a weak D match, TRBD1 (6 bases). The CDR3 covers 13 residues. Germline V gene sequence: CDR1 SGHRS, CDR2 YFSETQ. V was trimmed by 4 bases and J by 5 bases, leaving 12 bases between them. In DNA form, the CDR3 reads TGCGCCAGCAGCGCCCAACAGGGAACTGAAGCTTTCTTT. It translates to CASSAQQGTEAFF.

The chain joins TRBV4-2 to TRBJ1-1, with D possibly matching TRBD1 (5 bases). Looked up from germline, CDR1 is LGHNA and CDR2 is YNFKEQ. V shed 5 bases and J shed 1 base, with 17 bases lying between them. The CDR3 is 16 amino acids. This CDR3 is CASSTRTRASNTEAFF. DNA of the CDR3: TGTGCCAGCAGCACGAGGACCAGGGCATCGAACACTGAAGCTTTCTTT.

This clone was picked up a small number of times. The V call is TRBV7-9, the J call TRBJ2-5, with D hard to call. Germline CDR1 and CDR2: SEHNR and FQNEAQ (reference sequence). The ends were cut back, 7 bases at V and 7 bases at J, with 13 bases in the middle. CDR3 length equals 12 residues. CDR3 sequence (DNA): TGTGCCAGCACCACTGGGCCCGGGACCCAGTACTTC. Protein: CASTTGPGTQYF.

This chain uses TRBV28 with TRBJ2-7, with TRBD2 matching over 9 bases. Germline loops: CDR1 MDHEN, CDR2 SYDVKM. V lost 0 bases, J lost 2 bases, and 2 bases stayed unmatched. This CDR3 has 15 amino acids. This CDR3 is CASSLWGGRAYEQYF. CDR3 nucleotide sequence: TGTGCCAGCAGTTTATGGGGCGGGAGGGCCTACGAGCAGTACTTC.

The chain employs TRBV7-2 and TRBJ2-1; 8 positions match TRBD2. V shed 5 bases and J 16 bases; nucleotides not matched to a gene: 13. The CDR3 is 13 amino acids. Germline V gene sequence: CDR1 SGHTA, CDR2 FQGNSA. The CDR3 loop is CASSPYLSGLGFF. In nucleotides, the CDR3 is TGTGCCAGCAGCCCTTACCTCTCGGGACTAGGCTTCTTC. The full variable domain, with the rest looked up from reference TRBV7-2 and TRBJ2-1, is GAGVSQSPSNKVTEKGKDVELRCDPISGHTALYWYRQSLGQGLEFLIYFQGNSAPDKSGLPSDRFSAERTGGSVSTLTIQRTQQEDSAVYLCASSPYLSGLGFFGPGTRLTVL.

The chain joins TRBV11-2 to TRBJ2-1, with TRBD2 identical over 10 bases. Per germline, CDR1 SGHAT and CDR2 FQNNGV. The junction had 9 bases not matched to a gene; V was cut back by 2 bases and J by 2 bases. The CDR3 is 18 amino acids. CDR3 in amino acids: CASSLSLAGVATYNEQFF. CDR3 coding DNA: TGTGCCAGCAGCTTATCCCTAGCGGGAGTAGCAACCTACAATGAGCAGTTCTTC.

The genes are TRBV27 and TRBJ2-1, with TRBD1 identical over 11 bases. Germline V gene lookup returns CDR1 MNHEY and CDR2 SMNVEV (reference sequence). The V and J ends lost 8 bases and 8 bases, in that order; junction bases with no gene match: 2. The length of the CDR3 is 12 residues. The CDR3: CASGQGAHEQFF. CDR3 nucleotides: TGTGCCAGCGGACAGGGGGCACATGAGCAGTTCTTC.